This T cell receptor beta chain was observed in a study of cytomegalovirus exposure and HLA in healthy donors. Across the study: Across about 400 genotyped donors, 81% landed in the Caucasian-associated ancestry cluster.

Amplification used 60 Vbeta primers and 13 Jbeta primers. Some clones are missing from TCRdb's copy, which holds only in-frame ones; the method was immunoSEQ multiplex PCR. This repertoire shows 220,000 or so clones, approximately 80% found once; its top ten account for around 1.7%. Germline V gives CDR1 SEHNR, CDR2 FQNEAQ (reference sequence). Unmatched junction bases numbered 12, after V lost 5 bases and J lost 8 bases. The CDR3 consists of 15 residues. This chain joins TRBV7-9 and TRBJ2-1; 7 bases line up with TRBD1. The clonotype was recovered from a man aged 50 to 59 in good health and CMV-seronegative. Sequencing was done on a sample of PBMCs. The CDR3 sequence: CASSPPFRQGHEQFF. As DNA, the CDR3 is TGTGCCAGCAGCCCCCCTTTCCGACAGGGCCATGAGCAGTTCTTC. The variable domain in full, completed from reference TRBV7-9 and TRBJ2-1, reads DTGVSQNPRHKITKRGQNVTFRCDPISEHNRLYWYRQTLGQGPEFLTYFQNEAQLEKSRLLSDRFSAERPKGSFSTLEIQRTEQGDSAMYLCASSPPFRQGHEQFFGPGTRLTVL.